This T cell receptor (beta chain) was profiled in a study of blood T cell repertoires in COVID-19 (dated by TCRdb to 2020 to 2021). The study in broad terms: Samples covering the acute and convalescent phases of COVID-19 were provided by collaborators in the United States, Italy and Spain. Sample metadata almost always included a de-identified subject ID, COVID-19 status, age in years and sex. Where HLA class I and class II types were available, the types were taken from metadata supplied by the sample provider, not from assay-based typing. Samples came from the ongoing ImmuneRACE study (first 160 participants) plus 1,254 subjects from 6 global collaborators. The repertoires were released in a freely available public database meant as a resource for research on the immune response to SARS-CoV-2. Subjects who had been exposed to COVID-19, were actively infected with it, or had recovered from it provided the deeply sampled blood TCRbeta repertoires that made up the dataset. The prospective study material was composed of cDNA or gDNA derived from T cells, B-cell-depleted T cells, or PBMCs.

TCRbeta CDR3 regions were amplified from genomic DNA by means of the immunoSEQ Assay, a bias-controlled multiplex PCR. The study's processing was this. The number of nucleated cells in each sample was estimated from the amplification of reference gene primers within the assay. To quantify the absolute abundance of each unique TCRbeta CDR3 rearrangement, sequence reads were collapsed and filtered. For each sample, productive Simpson clonality was calculated as the square root of Simpson's diversity index over productive rearrangements. Not all clones reach the TCRdb copy of this immuneACCESS table, which keeps in-frame sequences only. Checked studies attribute under half of the gap to unresolved V genes and leave the rest unexplained. That table gives V, J and clone size, and the DNA gave D and trimming. The sample table shows 200,000 to 250,000 clones, and 80% are seen once. The top ten hold roughly 6.7% of the sample.

Measured from the cysteine to the phenylalanine, the CDR3 is 15 residues long. Only CDR3 DNA remains: 45 bases, in frame from the first base. At the junction V is shortened by 3 bases and J by 4 bases; bases outside the gene matches: 7. CDR1 and CDR2 were assigned from the germline V gene as SGHDN and FVKESK. What the work shows at the level of the full study, not this receptor alone: Clinical and demographic metadata were provided uncurated, with the amount varying by source and participant.

As for this clone: The antigen this receptor binds is unknown. No qualities accompany the bases; no much larger clone lies one base away.

Whole blood was collected in K2EDTA tubes by collaborating institutions according to the institutions' own protocols. For TCRbeta analysis, collaborator samples were shipped as frozen whole blood, as isolated PBMCs, or as DNA extracted from either sample type. The sequence was obtained from a woman between 65 and 79 years old with acute or convalescent COVID-19. The sample consisted of peripheral blood. The chain links TRBV14 with TRBJ2-5; 8 bases in the junction line up with TRBD2. The sequenced DNA is TGTGCCAGCAGCCAGTTTGCGGGGGGAGGAGAGACCCAGTACTTC. This translates into CASSQFAGGGETQYF.